The 21 T cell receptor beta chains below come from one sample, sequenced in a study of OX40 agonist ivuxolimab in advanced cancers. Here immunoSEQ multiplex PCR was the method, and the copy in TCRdb shows in-frame clones only, minus some. The table records 16,000 or so clones, 80% to 90% of them present only once. Source: CD4+ or CD8+ T cells sorted from blood, taken in a trial of the OX40 agonist ivuxolimab. These receptors were collected from an adult with an advanced solid tumor such as melanoma, head and neck, liver or kidney cancer.

The CDR3 sequence: CASSLSLAGSYEQYF. As DNA, the CDR3 is TGTGCCAGCAGCTTGTCTCTAGCGGGCTCCTACGAGCAGTACTTC. V usage is TRBV5-6 and J usage is TRBJ2-7, with 8 bases identical to TRBD2. The CDR3 covers 15 residues. The V and J ends lost 1 base and 0 bases, in that order; junction bases with no gene match: 3. The germline V gene encodes CDR1 SGHDT and CDR2 YYEEEE.

This clone was detected only once. The J gene is TRBJ2-1, the V gene TRBV5-8, with a tentative D call TRBD1 (5 bases). Per germline, CDR1 SGHTS and CDR2 YDEGEE. The CDR3 is made up of 16 amino acids. Trimming removed 5 bases at V and 10 bases at J, with 25 bases between. The CDR3, as DNA: TGTGCCAGCAGGTGGGCGGCGGCAGGGTCATTTTCAGAGCAGTTCTTC. Translation: CASRWAAAGSFSEQFF.

The chain uses TRBV16 and TRBJ1-2; unclear D gene. The germline V and J ends were trimmed by 2 bases and 1 base, with 8 bases remaining between them. Looked up from germline, CDR1 is KGHSY and CDR2 is FQNENV. The CDR3 length is 14 residues. The CDR3 loop is CASSQRPDNYGYTF. The CDR3 DNA is TGTGCCAGCAGCCAACGGCCGGATAACTATGGCTACACCTTC.

By share, this clone counts as large. The chain recombines TRBV11-2 with TRBJ2-7; unclear D gene. CDR1 SGHAT and CDR2 FQNNGV come from the germline V gene. Trimming removed 1 base at V and 2 bases at J, with 12 bases between. This CDR3 spans 15 amino acids. CDR3 sequence (DNA): TGTGCCAGCAGCTTAGGCGGTTCCCTCGCCTACGAGCAGTACTTC. Its protein is CASSLGGSLAYEQYF.

The J gene is TRBJ2-5, the V gene TRBV28; tentatively, D is TRBD2 (5 bases). In germline, CDR1 is MDHEN, CDR2 SYDVKM. V shed 4 bases and J shed 7 bases, with 16 bases lying between them. The length of the CDR3 is 14 residues. The CDR3 DNA follows: TGTGCCAGCAGTTCTGTCAGCGGTTCTGGGACCCAGTACTTC. This encodes CASSSVSGSGTQYF. Variable domain in full (rest from reference TRBV28 and TRBJ2-5): DVKVTQSSRYLVKRTGEKVFLECVQDMDHENMFWYRQDPGLGLRLIYFSYDVKMKEKGDIPEGYSVSREKKERFSLILESASTNQTSMYLCASSSVSGSGTQYFGPGTRLLVL.

In regard to this clone: Other DNA sequences in the same sample also yield this CDR3. The rearrangement uses TRBV6-5 and TRBJ2-1; 7 bases line up with TRBD2. The V and J ends lost 2 bases and 0 bases, in that order; junction bases with no gene match: 1. Germline V gene lookup returns CDR1 MNHEY and CDR2 SVGAGI. The CDR3 runs to 15 residues. CDR3 sequence (DNA): TGTGCCAGCAGTTACGGCGGGGGCTCCTACAATGAGCAGTTCTTC. It codes for CASSYGGGSYNEQFF.

The rearrangement joins TRBV28 to TRBJ1-4, with 11 bases matching TRBD1. CDR3 length: 15 residues. V lost 6 bases to trimming and J lost 7 bases; unmatched junction nucleotides: 7. Germline values: CDR1 MDHEN, CDR2 SYDVKM. CDR3 sequence reads: CASRPGTGGFEKLFF. In DNA, the CDR3 is TGTGCCAGCAGGCCCGGGACAGGGGGTTTTGAAAAACTGTTTTTT.

The chain recombines TRBV15 with TRBJ2-5; 8 nucleotides line up with TRBD2. The germline V gene encodes CDR1 LNHNV and CDR2 YYDKDF (reference sequence). The trim removed 4 bases at V and 1 base at J, leaving 5 bases unmatched. This CDR3 has 15 residues. This CDR3 is CATSTGTRGQETQYF. CDR3 nucleotide sequence: TGTGCCACCAGCACCGGGACTAGAGGCCAAGAGACCCAGTACTTC.

The chain carries TRBV5-4 and TRBJ2-1; D is perhaps TRBD2 (5 bases). CDR1 and CDR2 from the germline V gene are SGHNT and YYREEE (reference sequence). The length of the CDR3 is 16 residues. V lost 5 bases and J 0 bases, leaving 15 bases between the germline ends. CDR3 DNA sequence: TGTGCCAGCAGTGGGCCCGGGAAGAGCTCCTACAATGAGCAGTTCTTC. As protein: CASSGPGKSSYNEQFF.

V is TRBV6-1 and J is TRBJ1-5; D unresolved. CDR3 length: 17 amino acids. The germline V and J ends were trimmed by 1 base and 0 bases, with 13 bases remaining between them. Germline CDR1 is MNHNS and CDR2 is SASEGT. CDR3: CASSEGQDEYSNQPQHF. As DNA, the CDR3 is TGTGCCAGCAGTGAAGGTCAGGACGAATATAGCAATCAGCCCCAGCATTTT.

The J gene is TRBJ2-7, the V gene TRBV7-9; D call uncertain. The CDR3 is 11 residues long. With 5 bases removed from V and 2 bases from J, the gap between germline ends came to 4 bases. Germline-derived CDR1 and CDR2 are SEHNR and FQNEAQ (reference sequence). The CDR3 DNA sequence: TGTGCCAGCAGCCCCACCTACGAGCAGTACTTC. Translation: CASSPTYEQYF.

The chain has TRBV30 and TRBJ1-6; possibly TRBD1 for D (5 bases). This CDR3 is 13 amino acids long. Germline V gives CDR1 GTSNPN, CDR2 SVGIG (reference sequence). Trimming removed 5 bases from V and 10 bases from J, with 15 bases in between. The CDR3 DNA follows: TGTGCCTGGGGGGTAGGACAAGGGTCACCCCTCCACTTT. Protein: CAWGVGQGSPLHF.

In this sample, this clone turned up once. The J gene is TRBJ2-3, the V gene TRBV11-2; D is possibly TRBD1 (5 bases). The germline gives CDR1 SGHAT, CDR2 FQNNGV. This CDR3 is 17 amino acids long. V lost 0 bases, J lost 4 bases, and 17 bases lay in between. CDR3 DNA: TGTGCCAGCAGCTTAGAGCCCTCCGTAGGGGCCGCAGATACGCAGTATTTT. Translated, it gives CASSLEPSVGAADTQYF. Full variable domain (missing parts from reference TRBV11-2 and TRBJ2-3): EAGVAQSPRYKIIEKRQSVAFWCNPISGHATLYWYQQILGQGPKLLIQFQNNGVVDDSQLPKDRFSAERLKGVDSTLKIQPAKLEDSAVYLCASSLEPSVGAADTQYFGPGTRLTVL.

This chain connects TRBV10-3 to TRBJ1-5; D gene ambiguous. V was shortened by 0 bases and J by 0 bases, with 9 bases between the two germline ends. Germline-derived CDR1 and CDR2 are ENHRY and SYGVKD. This CDR3 comprises 16 residues. CDR3 sequence (DNA): TGTGCCATCAGTGAGTCGACGGGGAATAGCAATCAGCCCCAGCATTTT. This codes for CAISESTGNSNQPQHF.

This sequence joins TRBV28 and TRBJ1-5; D is ambiguous. Looked up from germline, CDR1 is MDHEN and CDR2 is SYDVKM. Between the trimmed V and J ends, which lost 4 bases and 8 bases, there was a span of 15 bases. The length of the CDR3 is 14 residues. CDR3 DNA: TGTGCCAGCAGTTCCCCGGCCGTAAGCAAGCCCCAGCATTTT. It specifies CASSSPAVSKPQHF.

This chain connects TRBV28 to TRBJ2-4; 11 bases map to TRBD2. Trimming at V came to 8 bases and at J to 7 bases, leaving 4 bases not matched to a gene. CDR3 length equals 13 residues. Germline CDR1 is MDHEN and CDR2 is SYDVKM. The CDR3 DNA reads as TGTGCCAGCTCGGTAGCGGGAGGGAACATTCAGTACTTC. Protein sequence: CASSVAGGNIQYF.

This chain uses TRBV5-8 with TRBJ2-3; unclear D gene. Per the germline V gene, CDR1 is SGHTS and CDR2 is YDEGEE. The CDR3 runs 15 residues. Trimming cost V 4 bases and J 0 bases, with 12 bases left between them. CDR3 nucleotides: TGTGCCAGCAGCCAACAAATTGGGAGCACAGATACGCAGTATTTT. Its translation: CASSQQIGSTDTQYF.

This chain joins TRBV29-1 and TRBJ1-1; unclear D gene. There are 14 residues in the CDR3. The germline CDR1 and CDR2 sequences are SQVTM and ANQGSEA. The ends were cut back, 4 bases at V and 0 bases at J, with 12 bases in the middle. CDR3 nucleotide sequence: TGCAGCGTTGTAGGGTCTCTGATGAACACTGAAGCTTTCTTT. Encoded protein: CSVVGSLMNTEAFF.

The gene calls are TRBV5-1 and TRBJ2-7; D tentatively reads TRBD1 or TRBD2 (5 bases each). CDR3 length: 14 amino acids. V was shortened by 6 bases and J by 1 base, with 14 bases between the two germline ends. Germline assignment: CDR1 SGHRS and CDR2 YFSETQ. The CDR3 DNA follows: TGCGCCAGCAACCGGGACGGAGGTTCCTACGAGCAGTACTTC. Protein: CASNRDGGSYEQYF.

This clone was observed a few times. The sample has other DNA sequences that encode this CDR3 too. The chain carries TRBV7-2 and TRBJ2-3; D is unresolved. V lost 6 bases and J lost 10, with 17 bases in between. The germline V gene encodes CDR1 SGHTA and CDR2 FQGNSA. This CDR3 is 13 amino acids long. The CDR3 loop is CASRSGLSRSQYF. The CDR3 nucleotides are TGTGCCAGCAGGTCTGGGTTGTCAAGATCGCAGTATTTT.

This rearrangement joins TRBV29-1 to TRBJ2-7; D is unresolved. Per the germline V gene, CDR1 is SQVTM and CDR2 is ANQGSEA. CDR3 length: 12 residues. V was shortened by 1 base and J by 1 base, with 5 bases between the two germline ends. CDR3 in amino acids: CSVEGSSYEQYF. CDR3 DNA sequence: TGCAGCGTTGAAGGCAGTTCCTACGAGCAGTACTTC.